This T cell receptor (beta chain) was observed in a study of T cells in Graves' hyperthyroidism and ophthalmopathy. Across the study: Peripheral blood draws took place at initial diagnosis, ahead of any treatment.

It was uncontrolled infection, other autoimmune disease, pregnancy or lactation that excluded patients. Sampled blood dates from first hyperthyroidism diagnosis, and it precedes any ophthalmopathy symptoms. The CDR3 has 15 residues. Germline V gives CDR1 SGHTA, CDR2 FQGNSA. V was trimmed by 5 bases and J by 6 bases, leaving 17 bases between them. Template material for amplifying TCR beta CDR3 regions consisted of RNA transcripts. Carried out on the TCR CDR3, a first-round RT-PCR used the HTBI primer set. TCRdb reanalysed the multiplex PCR reads using MiXCR and keeps one entry per CDR3 protein. The repertoire holds about 580,000 distinct CDR3 sequences, with 11% to 15% as singletons.

This TCR was sampled from a woman in her twenties or thirties with Graves' hyperthyroidism that later progressed to Graves' ophthalmopathy. Sequenced material: blood. This chain links TRBV7-2 with TRBJ1-5; D is undetermined. The CDR3 loop is CASSTLAAGIQPQHF. CDR3 DNA sequence: TGTGCCAGCAGCACCCTTGCAGCGGGTATTCAGCCCCAGCATTTT.